This record looks at one T cell receptor (beta chain) sequence and its context. One entry per CDR3 protein, called by TCRdb with MiXCR from the RACE reads. The sample shows 250,000 or so distinct CDR3 sequences, approximately 7.5% of them seen only once. Time point described: pre-sensitization, week 0. Sample treatment: therapeutic diphenylcyclopropenone sensitization with weekly scalp DPC. These data are taken from a study of human T cells and chemical hapten exposure. The CDR3 runs 17 residues. Germline V gene data show CDR1 as MNHEY and CDR2 as SVGEGT. Trimming pared 5 bases from V and 4 bases from J, leaving 23 bases between.

This material consisted of whole blood, taken in connection with sensitization to the hapten diphenylcyclopropenone (DPC). This TCR derives from a man between 18 and 35 years old with alopecia areata. Some clones in this sample may be carry-over from other donors' samples. This sequence joins TRBV6-2 or TRBV6-3 and TRBJ1-2; TRBD1 might be the D (5 bases). CDR3: CASSTRQKPVLGYGYTF. The CDR3 DNA reads as TGTGCCAGCAGTACCCGACAGAAACCGGTTCTTGGCTATGGCTACACCTTC.